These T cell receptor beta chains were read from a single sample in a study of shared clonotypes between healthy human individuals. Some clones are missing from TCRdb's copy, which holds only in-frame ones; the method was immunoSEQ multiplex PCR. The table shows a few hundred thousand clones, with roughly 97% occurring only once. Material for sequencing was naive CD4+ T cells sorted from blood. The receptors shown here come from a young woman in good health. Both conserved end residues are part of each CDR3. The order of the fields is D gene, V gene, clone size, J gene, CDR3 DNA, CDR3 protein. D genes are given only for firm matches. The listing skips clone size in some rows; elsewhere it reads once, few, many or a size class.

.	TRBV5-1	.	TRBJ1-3	TGCGCCAGCAGCCCGGACGGTGGAGACACCATATATTTT	CASSPDGGDTIYF
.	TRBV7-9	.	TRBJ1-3	TGTGCCAGCAGCTCCCTCGGACAGTCCTCTGGAAACACCATATATTTT	CASSSLGQSSGNTIYF
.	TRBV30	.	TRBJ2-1	TGTGCCTGGAGTTCCTATATCAGTTACAATGAGCAGTTCTTC	CAWSSYISYNEQFF
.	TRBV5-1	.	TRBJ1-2	TGCGCCAGCAGCCTTGCGGCTAACTATGGCTACACCTTC	CASSLAANYGYTF
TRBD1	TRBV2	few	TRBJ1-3	TGTGCCAGCAGCGGACAGGGGAAGAACACGGGTATATATTTT	CASSGQGKNTGIYF
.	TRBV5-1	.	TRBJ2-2	TGCGCCAGCAGCGAGGAGGGGGCGAACACCGGGGAGCTGTTTTTT	CASSEEGANTGELFF
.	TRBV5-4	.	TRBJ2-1	TGTGCCAGCAGCCAGACCCATGAGGGGCGGAATGAGCAGTTCTTC	CASSQTHEGRNEQFF
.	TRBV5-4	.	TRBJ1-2	TGTGCCAGCAGCTTGGGTCAGGCAATGCACTATGGCTACACCTTC	CASSLGQAMHYGYTF
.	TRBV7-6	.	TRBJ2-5	TGTGCCAGCAGCCTCCTAACGGGCGGAGAGACCCAGTACTTC	CASSLLTGGETQYF
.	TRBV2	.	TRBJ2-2	TGTGCCAGCAGTAAGACTAGGGCCGGGGAGCTGTTTTTT	CASSKTRAGELFF
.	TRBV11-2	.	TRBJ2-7	TGTGCCAGCAGCTTAGTTTTTGGTCCCTACGAGCAGTACTTC	CASSLVFGPYEQYF
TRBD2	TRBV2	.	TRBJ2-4	TGTGCCAGCACCCCCGGGGGGATAGCCAAAAACATTCAGTACTTC	CASTPGGIAKNIQYF
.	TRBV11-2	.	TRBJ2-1	TGTGCCAGCAGCCCCCTGACTAGTTATGAGCAGTTCTTC	CASSPLTSYEQFF
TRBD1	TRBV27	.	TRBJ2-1	TGTGCCAGCAGTTTACGGGCAGGGGGTGCTAAAAACTACAATGAGCAGTTCTTC	CASSLRAGGAKNYNEQFF
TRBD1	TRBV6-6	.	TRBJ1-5	TGTGCCAGCAGTTACGGGACAGGGGGACAGCCCCAGCATTTT	CASSYGTGGQPQHF
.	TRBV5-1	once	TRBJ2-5	TGCGCCAGCAGATCTTCGGACATTGTGGAGACCCAGTACTTC	CASRSSDIVETQYF
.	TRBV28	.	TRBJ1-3	TGTGCCAGCAGTCTATCTGGAAACACCATATATTTT	CASSLSGNTIYF
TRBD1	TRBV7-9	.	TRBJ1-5	TGTGCCAGCAGCCCCGGACAGGGGTGGGATAGCAATCAGCCCCAGCATTTT	CASSPGQGWDSNQPQHF
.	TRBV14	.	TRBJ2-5	TGTGCCAGCAGCCAGCCACTGGGGAAGGGTCAAGAGACCCAGTACTTC	CASSQPLGKGQETQYF
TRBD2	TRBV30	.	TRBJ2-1	TGTGCCTGGAGTTCCCACATTAGCGGGAGTTGGTCTCACAATGAGCAGTTCTTC	CAWSSHISGSWSHNEQFF
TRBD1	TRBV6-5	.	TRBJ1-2	TGTGCCAGCAGTTCGCTACAGGGGGGCTATGGCTACACCTTC	CASSSLQGGYGYTF
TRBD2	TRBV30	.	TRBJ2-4	TGTGCCTGGAGTAGCGGGACTAGCGGAAAGAGTCTAGCCAAAAACATTCAGTACTTC	CAWSSGTSGKSLAKNIQYF
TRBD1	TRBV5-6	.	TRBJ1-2	TGTGCCAGCAGGCAACCAGGGGGTGGCTACACCTTC	CASRQPGGGYTF
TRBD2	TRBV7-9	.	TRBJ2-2	TGTGCCAGCAGCCTCCCGGGACTAGTCACCGGGGAGCTGTTTTTT	CASSLPGLVTGELFF
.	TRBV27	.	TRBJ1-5	TGTGCCAGCAGACCCAGGAGTGGGGGTTATCAGCCCCAGCATTTT	CASRPRSGGYQPQHF
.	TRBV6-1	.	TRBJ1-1	TGTGCCAGCAGTGGGGGAAAGGACACTGAAGCTTTCTTT	CASSGGKDTEAFF
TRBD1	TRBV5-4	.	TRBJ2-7	TGTGCCAGCAGCTGGGGACAGGAATCCTACGAGCAGTACTTC	CASSWGQESYEQYF
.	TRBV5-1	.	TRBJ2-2	TGCGCCAGCAGCTTGGGACAAGGGGAGCTGTTTTTT	CASSLGQGELFF
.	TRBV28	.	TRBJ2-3	TGTGCCAGCAGTTTCGGGTCAGCCTCTAGCACAGATACGCAGTATTTT	CASSFGSASSTDTQYF
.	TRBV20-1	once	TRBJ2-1	TGCAGTGCTAGGCGGGACCATCTGGTCTTC	CSARRDHLVF
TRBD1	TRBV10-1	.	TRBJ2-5	TGCGCCAGCATGCGACAGGGTGGAGAGACCCAGTACTTC	CASMRQGGETQYF
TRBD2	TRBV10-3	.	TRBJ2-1	TGTGCCATCGGGGTAGCGGGCCCCTACAATGAGCAGTTCTTC	CAIGVAGPYNEQFF
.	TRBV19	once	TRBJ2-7	TGTGCCAGTAGTGCATCCCTGGGGGTTTTGTACGAGCAGTACTTC	CASSASLGVLYEQYF
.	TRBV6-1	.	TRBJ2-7	TGTGCCAGCAGTGACCTGGGCAGCAGCGAGCAGTACTTC	CASSDLGSSEQYF
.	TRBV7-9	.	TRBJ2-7	TGTGCCAGCAGCTCCAGGGGGGTCCCCTACGAGCAGTACTTC	CASSSRGVPYEQYF
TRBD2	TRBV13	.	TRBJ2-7	TGTGCCAGCAGCTTAAGTCGAAAGGGACTAGCGGCTTACGAGCAGTACTTC	CASSLSRKGLAAYEQYF
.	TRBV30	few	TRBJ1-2	TGTGCCTGGATAAGTAGAAGCGGCTATGGCTACACCTTC	CAWISRSGYGYTF
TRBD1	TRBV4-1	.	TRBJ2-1	TGCGCCAGCAGCCTCCCCGGGACAGAAAACAATGAGCAGTTCTTC	CASSLPGTENNEQFF
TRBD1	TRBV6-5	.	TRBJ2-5	TGTGCCAGCAGTTACTCGGACAGGGCTAAAGGGGAGACCCAGTACTTC	CASSYSDRAKGETQYF
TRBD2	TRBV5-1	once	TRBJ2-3	TGCGCCAGCAGCCAACTAGCGGACCTCACAGATACGCAGTATTTT	CASSQLADLTDTQYF
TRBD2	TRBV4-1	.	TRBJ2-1	TGCGCCAGCAGCCAATCCACGAGCGGGAGGGCGGCCGATGAGCAGTTCTTC	CASSQSTSGRAADEQFF
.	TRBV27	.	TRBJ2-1	TGTGCCAGCAGTTTATTCGCCAACCGGCAGCCCTACAATGAGCAGTTCTTC	CASSLFANRQPYNEQFF